These T cell receptor beta chains were read from a single sample in a study of T cell responses to AZD1222 COVID-19 vaccine. Clones were sequenced by immunoSEQ multiplex PCR, and TCRdb holds only the in-frame ones, with some missing. The table has more than 110,000 clones, around 88% seen once. The sequences come from peripheral blood, collected on day 0 of AZD1222 vaccination. The receptors shown here come from an adult in good health. CDR3s include the opening cysteine and the closing phenylalanine or tryptophan. D genes are given only for firm matches. Expanded clones get a size class; other rows say once, few or many, or leave the size out.

.	14	TRBJ2-3	TRBV5-1	.	TGCGCCAGTTTCCGCCGACCCCCTGCGGATACGCAGTATTTT	CASFRRPPADTQYF
TRBD2	18	TRBJ2-7	TRBV6-2/TRBV6-3	.	TGTGCCAGCAGTTACCCTATTACCCGAGCGGGAGATCACTACGAGCAGTACTTC	CASSYPITRAGDHYEQYF
.	15	TRBJ1-1	TRBV29-1	once	TGCAGCGTTGAAATAGGGACGCGACGGAACACTGAAGCTTTCTTT	CSVEIGTRRNTEAFF
.	16	TRBJ1-2	TRBV15	.	TGTGCCACCAGCAGAGGGACGGGGGCCTCCACCTATGGCTACACCTTC	CATSRGTGASTYGYTF
TRBD2	19	TRBJ2-1	TRBV7-2	.	TGTGCCAGCAGCTCACGGCATACTAGCGGGAGCAGTGGTCGAAATGAGCAGTTCTTC	CASSSRHTSGSSGRNEQFF
.	17	TRBJ1-3	TRBV7-9	.	TGTGCCAGCAGCTTAGCAGAATGGGACATACTGGGAAACACCATATATTTT	CASSLAEWDILGNTIYF
TRBD1	16	TRBJ2-5	TRBV4-1	.	TGCGCCAGCAGCCAAGCAATGGGACAGGGCGTTGAGACCCAGTACTTC	CASSQAMGQGVETQYF
.	15	TRBJ2-1	TRBV6-4	once	TGTGCCAGCAGTTCTATGAGCGGCTCCTACAATGAGCAGTTCTTC	CASSSMSGSYNEQFF
.	13	TRBJ1-6	TRBV11-3	.	TGTGCCAGCAGTTCGGGCCCCAATTCACCCCTCCACTTT	CASSSGPNSPLHF
.	13	TRBJ1-4	TRBV5-5	once	TGTGCCAGCAGCTTGCTCGAGGGGGAAAAACTGTTTTTT	CASSLLEGEKLFF
.	16	TRBJ2-2	TRBV7-2	.	TGTGCCAGCAGCTTAGTTGGGGGAGTGGACACCGGGGAGCTGTTTTTT	CASSLVGGVDTGELFF
.	14	TRBJ2-1	TRBV30	.	TGTGCCTGGGGCCCCGGGACTGGAAACAATGAGCAGTTCTTC	CAWGPGTGNNEQFF
TRBD1	16	TRBJ2-2	TRBV19	.	TGTGCCAGTAGTCCTCGGGGGACAGGGTATACCGGGGAGCTGTTTTTT	CASSPRGTGYTGELFF
.	15	TRBJ1-1	TRBV4-3	once	TGCGCCAGCAGCCAAGGCGTTCAGGGAAACACTGAAGCTTTCTTT	CASSQGVQGNTEAFF
TRBD2	16	TRBJ2-2	TRBV3-1/TRBV3-2	.	TGTGCCAGCAGCCTGACTAGCGGGAGGAACACCGGGGAGCTGTTTTTT	CASSLTSGRNTGELFF
TRBD1	19	TRBJ1-6	TRBV16	.	TGTGCCAGCAGCCGTCCCCGCGCAACACGAGGTGCAGGGGGTTCACCCCTCCACTTT	CASSRPRATRGAGGSPLHF
.	13	TRBJ1-1	TRBV6-4	.	TGTGCCAGCAGTGAAGGACCAAACACTGAAGCTTTCTTT	CASSEGPNTEAFF
TRBD1	15	TRBJ2-3	TRBV5-1	.	TGCGCCAGCAGCCCGGACAGGGCCTTCACAGATACGCAGTATTTT	CASSPDRAFTDTQYF
.	13	TRBJ2-7	TRBV4-2	few	TGTGCCAGCAGCCAGTCAGTAGCCTACGAGCAGTACTTC	CASSQSVAYEQYF
.	14	TRBJ2-1	TRBV5-6	.	TGTGCCAGCAGCTTGGGGGTAGACTACAATGAGCAGTTCTTC	CASSLGVDYNEQFF
.	12	TRBJ2-1	TRBV7-3	few	TGTGCCAGCAGCGTAGACAATGATGAGCAGTTCTTC	CASSVDNDEQFF
.	13	TRBJ1-6	TRBV6-5	.	TGTGCCAGCAGCCAGGGAATCAATTCACCCCTCCACTTT	CASSQGINSPLHF
TRBD1	16	TRBJ1-3	TRBV18	once	TGTGCCAGCTCCAGGACAGGGGGAACTGCTGGAAACACCATATATTTT	CASSRTGGTAGNTIYF
.	18	TRBJ2-7	TRBV21-1	.	TGTGCCAGCAGCAGAAGACCGGGACTAGCGGGTAAATCCTACGAGCAGTACTTC	CASSRRPGLAGKSYEQYF
.	15	TRBJ2-1	TRBV6-5	once	TGTGCCAGCAGTTACTCGAACTACGGCCTGAATGAGCAGTTCTTC	CASSYSNYGLNEQFF
.	18	TRBJ2-1	TRBV5-1	.	TGCGCCAGCAGCGCTCCACCCTTGACTACCAGCTCCTACAATGAGCAGTTCTTC	CASSAPPLTTSSYNEQFF
TRBD1	17	TRBJ2-3	TRBV18	.	TGTGCCAGCTCACCACCGAGCGTGGGACAGGTAACAGATACGCAGTATTTT	CASSPPSVGQVTDTQYF
.	13	TRBJ1-2	TRBV30	.	TGTGCCTGGGCGGGGGAGGTTTACTATGGCTACACCTTC	CAWAGEVYYGYTF
TRBD1	14	TRBJ1-5	TRBV27	.	TGTGCCAGCAGCTGGGGACAGGGTAGTCAGCCCCAGCATTTT	CASSWGQGSQPQHF
TRBD1	13	TRBJ1-4	TRBV3-1/TRBV3-2	.	TGTGCCAGCAGCCCCACAGGGGATGAAAAACTGTTTTTT	CASSPTGDEKLFF
.	17	TRBJ2-2	TRBV7-8	.	TGTGCCAGCTCTGGACCAGCTGTTCACGTGGCGACCGGGGAGCTGTTTTTT	CASSGPAVHVATGELFF
TRBD2	16	TRBJ2-1	TRBV7-2	.	TGTGCCAGCAGCTCAAGCGGCCTAGCGGAGGTCAATGAGCAGTTCTTC	CASSSSGLAEVNEQFF
.	14	TRBJ1-1	TRBV6-5	once	TGTGCCAGCGGCCCGATGGATAGAGGCACTGAAGCTTTCTTT	CASGPMDRGTEAFF
TRBD2	14	TRBJ2-1	TRBV20-1	.	TGCAGTGCTAGTCTGCTAGCGGATGAGTCTGAGCAGTTCTTC	CSASLLADESEQFF
.	14	TRBJ1-1	TRBV2	.	TGTGCCAGCCGGAAACAGTGGGCGAACACTGAAGCTTTCTTT	CASRKQWANTEAFF
TRBD1	16	TRBJ1-3	TRBV5-4	.	TGTGCCAGCAGCCCGTGGACAGGACACTCTGGAAACACCATATATTTT	CASSPWTGHSGNTIYF
.	13	TRBJ2-1	TRBV12-3/TRBV12-4	.	TGTGCCAGCAGTTTGTTACTTTCCAATGAGCAGTTCTTC	CASSLLLSNEQFF
.	12	TRBJ2-1	TRBV7-6	.	TGTGCCAGCAGCATCTCCATAAATGAGCAGTTCTTC	CASSISINEQFF
.	12	TRBJ2-1	TRBV7-3	.	TGTGCCAGCAGCTTCCTAGACAATGAGCAGTTCTTC	CASSFLDNEQFF
.	15	TRBJ2-2	TRBV7-2	many	TGTGCCAGCACTGCCGGCAGGGCGAACGCCGGGGAGCTGTTTTTT	CASTAGRANAGELFF
TRBD2	16	TRBJ2-3	TRBV7-2	.	TGTGCCAGCAGCTCCGCCCCGGGACTAGGAATGGATACGCAGTATTTT	CASSSAPGLGMDTQYF
TRBD2	14	TRBJ2-7	TRBV5-1	.	TGCGCCAGCAGCTCGGAGGGACTAGTCGGCGAGCAGTACTTC	CASSSEGLVGEQYF